These T cell receptor beta chains were read from a single sample in a study of T cell responses to AZD1222 COVID-19 vaccine. The table came from immunoSEQ multiplex PCR; TCRdb's copy has only in-frame clones and leaves some out. The data show some 110,000 clones, with nearly 95% seen just once and around 5% held by the top ten. The material sequenced was peripheral blood, taken on day 0 of AZD1222 vaccination. Every receptor here comes from an adult in good health. Both conserved end residues are part of each CDR3. The D gene is left open where the match is weak.

TRBJ1-5	TRBV7-9	.	CASSLEGGRNQPQHF	TGTGCCAGCAGCTTAGAGGGGGGCCGGAATCAGCCCCAGCATTTT
TRBJ2-7	TRBV29-1	TRBD1	CSVEDPVYNKDRGYEQYF	TGCAGCGTTGAAGACCCCGTCTACAATAAGGACAGGGGTTACGAGCAGTACTTC
TRBJ1-6	TRBV7-2	TRBD1	CASSLDRANSPLHF	TGTGCCAGCAGCTTGGACAGGGCGAACTCACCCCTCCACTTT
TRBJ2-2	TRBV27	TRBD2	CASSFPGLAANTGELFF	TGTGCCAGCAGTTTCCCGGGACTAGCGGCGAACACCGGGGAGCTGTTTTTT
TRBJ2-7	TRBV7-8	.	CASSLNFGAIYEQYF	TGTGCCAGCAGCTTAAATTTCGGCGCTATATACGAGCAGTACTTC
TRBJ2-3	TRBV28	.	CASSPHKTPDTQYF	TGTGCCAGCAGTCCCCATAAGACTCCAGATACGCAGTATTTT
TRBJ1-4	TRBV15	TRBD1	CATSLRQGANEKLFF	TGTGCCACCAGCTTACGACAGGGGGCTAATGAAAAACTGTTTTTT
TRBJ1-1	TRBV6-5	TRBD1	CASILQGTNTEAFF	TGTGCCAGCATACTACAGGGGACGAACACTGAAGCTTTCTTT
TRBJ1-2	TRBV6-5	.	CASRPQGLISGYTF	TGTGCCAGCAGACCACAGGGACTGATCTCTGGCTACACCTTC
TRBJ2-3	TRBV7-3	.	CASSLLTSTDTQYF	TGTGCCAGCAGCTTACTAACTTCCACAGATACGCAGTATTTT